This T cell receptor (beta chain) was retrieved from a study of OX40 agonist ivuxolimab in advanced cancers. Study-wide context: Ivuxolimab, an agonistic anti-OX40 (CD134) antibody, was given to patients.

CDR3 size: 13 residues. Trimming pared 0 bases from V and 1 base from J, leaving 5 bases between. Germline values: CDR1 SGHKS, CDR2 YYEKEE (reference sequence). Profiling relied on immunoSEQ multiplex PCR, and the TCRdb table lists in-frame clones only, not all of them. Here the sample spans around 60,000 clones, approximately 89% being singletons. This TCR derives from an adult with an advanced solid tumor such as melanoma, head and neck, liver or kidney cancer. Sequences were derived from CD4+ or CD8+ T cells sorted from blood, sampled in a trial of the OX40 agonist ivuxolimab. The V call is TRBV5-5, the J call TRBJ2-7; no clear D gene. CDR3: CASSLDLSYEQYF. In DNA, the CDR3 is TGTGCCAGCAGCTTGGACCTTTCCTACGAGCAGTACTTC.